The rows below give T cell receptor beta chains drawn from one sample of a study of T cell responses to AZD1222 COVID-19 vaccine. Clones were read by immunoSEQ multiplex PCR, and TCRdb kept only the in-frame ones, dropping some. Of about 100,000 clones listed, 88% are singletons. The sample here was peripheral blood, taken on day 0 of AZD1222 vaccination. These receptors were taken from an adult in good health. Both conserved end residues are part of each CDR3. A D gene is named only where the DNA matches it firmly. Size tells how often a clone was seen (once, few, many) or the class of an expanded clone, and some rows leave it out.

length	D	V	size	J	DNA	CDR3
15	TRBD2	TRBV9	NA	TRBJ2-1	TGTGCCAGCAGTTATAGCGGGATGGGGGGCCATGAGCAGTTCTTC	CASSYSGMGGHEQFF
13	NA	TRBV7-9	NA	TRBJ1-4	TGTGCCAGCAGCTTCTTCACGAATGAAAAACTGTTTTTT	CASSFFTNEKLFF
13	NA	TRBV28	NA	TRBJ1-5	TGTGCCAGCAGTTTACCTAGCAATCAGCCCCAGCATTTT	CASSLPSNQPQHF
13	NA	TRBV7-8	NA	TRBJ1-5	TGTGCCAGCAGCGTTAGCCCGCATCAGCCCCAGCATTTT	CASSVSPHQPQHF
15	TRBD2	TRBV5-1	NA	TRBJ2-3	TGCGCCAGCAGCTTGGAGGGAGGGCTTCCAGATACGCAGTATTTT	CASSLEGGLPDTQYF
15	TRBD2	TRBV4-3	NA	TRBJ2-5	TGCGCCAGCAGCCAAGTCCTAGCGGGATTAGAGACCCAGTACTTC	CASSQVLAGLETQYF
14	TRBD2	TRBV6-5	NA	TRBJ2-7	TGTGCTGGGGGGGGACTCGGGTCTCTTTACGAGCAGTACTTC	CAGGGLGSLYEQYF
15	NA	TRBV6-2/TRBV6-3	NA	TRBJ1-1	TGTGCCAGCAGTTCGACGGGGCTCATGAACACTGAAGCTTTCTTT	CASSSTGLMNTEAFF
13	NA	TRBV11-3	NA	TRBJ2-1	TGTGCCATCCAACCGGGCCCTGGGAATGAGCAGTTCTTC	CAIQPGPGNEQFF
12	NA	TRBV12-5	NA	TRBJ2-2	TGTGCTGACAATCTTAGGTCCGGGGAGCTGTTTTTT	CADNLRSGELFF
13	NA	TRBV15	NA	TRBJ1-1	TGTGCCACCAGCAGAGGGGGTGGGGGTGAAGCTTTCTTT	CATSRGGGGEAFF
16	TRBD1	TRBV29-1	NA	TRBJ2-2	TGCAGCGTTGAAGATATCCGGGACAGTAACACCGGGGAGCTGTTTTTT	CSVEDIRDSNTGELFF
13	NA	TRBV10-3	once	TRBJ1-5	TGTGCCATCAGTGAGTCTGGTAATCAGCCCCAGCATTTT	CAISESGNQPQHF
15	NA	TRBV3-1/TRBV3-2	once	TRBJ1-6	TGTGCCAGCAGCCAAGAGGGGGCCTGGAATTCACCCCTCCACTTT	CASSQEGAWNSPLHF
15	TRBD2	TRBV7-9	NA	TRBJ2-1	TGTGCCAGCAGCCCCCCTAGCGGGGGAAACAATGAGCAGTTCTTC	CASSPPSGGNNEQFF
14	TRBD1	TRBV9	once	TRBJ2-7	TGTGCCAGCAGCCTCCGGGACAGGGGCGACGAGCAGTACTTC	CASSLRDRGDEQYF